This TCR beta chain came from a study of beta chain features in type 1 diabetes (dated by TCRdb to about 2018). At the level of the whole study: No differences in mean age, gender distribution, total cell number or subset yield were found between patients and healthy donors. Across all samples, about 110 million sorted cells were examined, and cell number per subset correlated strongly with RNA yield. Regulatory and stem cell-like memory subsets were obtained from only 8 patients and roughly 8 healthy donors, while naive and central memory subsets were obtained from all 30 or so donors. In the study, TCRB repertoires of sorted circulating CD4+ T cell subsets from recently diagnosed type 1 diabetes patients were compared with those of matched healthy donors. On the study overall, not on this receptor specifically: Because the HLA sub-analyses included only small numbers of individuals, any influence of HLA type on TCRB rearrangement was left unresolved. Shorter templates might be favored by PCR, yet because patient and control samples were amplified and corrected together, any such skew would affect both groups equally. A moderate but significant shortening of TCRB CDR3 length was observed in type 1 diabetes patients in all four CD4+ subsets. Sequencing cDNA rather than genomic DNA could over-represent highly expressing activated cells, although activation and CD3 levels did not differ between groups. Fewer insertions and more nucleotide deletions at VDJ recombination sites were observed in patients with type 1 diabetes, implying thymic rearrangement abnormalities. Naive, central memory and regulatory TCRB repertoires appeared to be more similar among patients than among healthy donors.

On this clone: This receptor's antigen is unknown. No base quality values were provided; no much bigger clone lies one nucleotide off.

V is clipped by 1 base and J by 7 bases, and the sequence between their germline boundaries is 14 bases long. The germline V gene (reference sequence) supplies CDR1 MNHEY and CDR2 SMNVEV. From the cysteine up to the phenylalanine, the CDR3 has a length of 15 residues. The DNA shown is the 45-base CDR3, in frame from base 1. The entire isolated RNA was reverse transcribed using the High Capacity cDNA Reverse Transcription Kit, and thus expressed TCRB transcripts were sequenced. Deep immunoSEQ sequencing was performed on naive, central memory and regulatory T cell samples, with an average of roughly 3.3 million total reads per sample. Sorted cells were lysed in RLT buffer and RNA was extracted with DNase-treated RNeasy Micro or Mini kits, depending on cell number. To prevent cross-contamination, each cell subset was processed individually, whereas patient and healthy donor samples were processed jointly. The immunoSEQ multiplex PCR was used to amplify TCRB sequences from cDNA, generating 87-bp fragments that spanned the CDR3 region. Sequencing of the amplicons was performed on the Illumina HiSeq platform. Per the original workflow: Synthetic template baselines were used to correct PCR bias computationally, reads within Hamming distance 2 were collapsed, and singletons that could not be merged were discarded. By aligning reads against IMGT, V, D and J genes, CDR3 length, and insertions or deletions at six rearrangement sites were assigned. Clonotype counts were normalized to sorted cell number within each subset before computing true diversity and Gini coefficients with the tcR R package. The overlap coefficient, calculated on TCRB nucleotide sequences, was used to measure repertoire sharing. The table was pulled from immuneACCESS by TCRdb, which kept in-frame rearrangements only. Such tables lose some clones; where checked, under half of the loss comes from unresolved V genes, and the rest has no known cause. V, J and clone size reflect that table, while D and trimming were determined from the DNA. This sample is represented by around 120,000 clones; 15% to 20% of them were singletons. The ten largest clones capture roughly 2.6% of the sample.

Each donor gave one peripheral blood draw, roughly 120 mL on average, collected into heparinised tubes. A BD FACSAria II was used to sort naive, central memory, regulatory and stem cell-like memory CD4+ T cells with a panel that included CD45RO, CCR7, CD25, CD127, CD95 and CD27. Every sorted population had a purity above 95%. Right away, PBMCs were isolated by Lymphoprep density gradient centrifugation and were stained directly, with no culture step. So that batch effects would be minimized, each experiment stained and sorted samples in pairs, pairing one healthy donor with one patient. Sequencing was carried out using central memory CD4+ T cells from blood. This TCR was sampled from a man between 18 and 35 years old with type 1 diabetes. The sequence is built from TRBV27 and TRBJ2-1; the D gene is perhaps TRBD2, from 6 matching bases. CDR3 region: CASSLWPRLGNEQFF. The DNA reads TGTGCCAGCAGTTTATGGCCCCGACTAGGAAATGAGCAGTTCTTC.